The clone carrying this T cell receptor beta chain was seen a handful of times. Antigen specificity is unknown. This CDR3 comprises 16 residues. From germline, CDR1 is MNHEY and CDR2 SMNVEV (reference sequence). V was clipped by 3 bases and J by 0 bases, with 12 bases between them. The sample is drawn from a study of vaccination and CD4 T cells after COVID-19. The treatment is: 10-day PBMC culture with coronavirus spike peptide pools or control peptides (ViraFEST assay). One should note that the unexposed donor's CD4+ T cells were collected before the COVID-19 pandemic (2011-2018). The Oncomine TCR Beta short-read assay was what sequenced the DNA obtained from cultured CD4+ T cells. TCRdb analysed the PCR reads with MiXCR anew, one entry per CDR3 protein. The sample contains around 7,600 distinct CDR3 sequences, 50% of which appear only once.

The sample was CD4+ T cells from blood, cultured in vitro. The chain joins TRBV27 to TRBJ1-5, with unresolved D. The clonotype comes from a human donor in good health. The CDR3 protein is CASSLYSLNSNQPQHF. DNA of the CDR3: TGTGCCAGCAGTTTGTACAGTCTCAATAGCAATCAGCCCCAGCATTTT.